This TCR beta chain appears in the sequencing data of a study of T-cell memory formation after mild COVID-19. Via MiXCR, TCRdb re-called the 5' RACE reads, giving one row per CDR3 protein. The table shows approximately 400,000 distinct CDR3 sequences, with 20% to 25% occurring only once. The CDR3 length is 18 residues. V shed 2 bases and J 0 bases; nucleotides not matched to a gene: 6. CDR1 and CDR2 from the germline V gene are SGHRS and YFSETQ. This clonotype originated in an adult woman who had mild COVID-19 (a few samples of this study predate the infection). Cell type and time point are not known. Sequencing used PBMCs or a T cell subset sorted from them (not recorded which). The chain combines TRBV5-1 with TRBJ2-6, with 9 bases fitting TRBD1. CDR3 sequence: CASSLTGTGISGANVLTF. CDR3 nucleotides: TGCGCCAGCAGCTTAACCGGGACAGGGATCTCTGGGGCCAACGTCCTGACTTTC.